The present TCR beta chain was sequenced within a study of T and B cells in COVID-19 patients. Blood genomic DNA input for TRB amplification was about 240-550 ng. Multiplex PCR with BIOMED2 TRB-A/B primer pools amplified TRB rearrangements. TCRdb called the multiplex PCR reads again in MiXCR, with one record for every CDR3 protein. The sample includes more than 20,000 distinct CDR3 sequences, approximately 32% of them seen just once. CDR1 is MNHEY, CDR2 SVGAGI, per germline. The germline V and J ends were trimmed by 8 bases and 1 base, with 11 bases remaining between them. The CDR3 spans 13 residues. The sample taken for sequencing was blood. The V gene is TRBV6-5, the J gene TRBJ1-1, with D perhaps TRBD1 (5 bases). This clonotype was obtained from a human donor who had recovered from COVID-19. CDR3 in amino acids: CASLGGRNTEAFF. Here the CDR3 DNA reads TGTGCCAGCTTGGGGGGACGGAACACTGAAGCTTTCTTT.